The rows below give T cell receptor beta chains drawn from one sample of a study of cytomegalovirus exposure and HLA in healthy donors. Assay: immunoSEQ multiplex PCR; the TCRdb copy retains only in-frame clones and omits some. The repertoire consists of 100,000 to 150,000 clones, with around 67% occurring once and the leading ten covering over 4%. Sample: PBMCs. These receptors were taken from a man between 60 and 75 years old in good health and CMV-seropositive. Both conserved end residues are part of each CDR3. The D gene is left open where the match is weak. Size values are once, few and many counts, or a class for expanded clones, and some rows have none.

J gene: TRBJ1-4
clone size: once
V gene: TRBV29-1
D gene: .
CDR3 DNA: TGCAGCGTCCGGGACACAGCAAATGAAAAACTGTTTTTT
CDR3 protein: CSVRDTANEKLFF

J gene: TRBJ1-5
clone size: .
V gene: TRBV10-3
D gene: .
CDR3 DNA: TGTGCCATCAGTGGAGGCGGAACGGGCAATCAGCCCCAGCATTTT
CDR3 protein: CAISGGGTGNQPQHF

J gene: TRBJ1-2
clone size: .
V gene: TRBV25-1
D gene: .
CDR3 DNA: TGTGCCAGCAAACCTACTGGAGGACGGATCTATGGCTACACCTTC
CDR3 protein: CASKPTGGRIYGYTF

J gene: TRBJ1-4
clone size: .
V gene: TRBV7-8
D gene: .
CDR3 DNA: TGTGCCAGCAGCTTAGCGCGTCAGGGATTAGGGAATGAAAAACTGTTTTTT
CDR3 protein: CASSLARQGLGNEKLFF

J gene: TRBJ2-7
clone size: .
V gene: TRBV7-9
D gene: TRBD2
CDR3 DNA: TGTGCCAGCAGCTTCCGGGGGGGTAACTCCTACGAGCAGTACTTC
CDR3 protein: CASSFRGGNSYEQYF

J gene: TRBJ2-3
clone size: .
V gene: TRBV27
D gene: .
CDR3 DNA: TGTGCCAGCAGTTTAGGCCCGCTGGCAGATACGCAGTATTTT
CDR3 protein: CASSLGPLADTQYF

J gene: TRBJ2-7
clone size: .
V gene: TRBV13
D gene: .
CDR3 DNA: TGTGCCAGCAGCTCCACTGAGGCGGCCCACGAGCAGTACTTC
CDR3 protein: CASSSTEAAHEQYF

J gene: TRBJ2-1
clone size: .
V gene: TRBV7-2
D gene: .
CDR3 DNA: TGTGCCAGCAGCTTTTCGCGGGGAAATGAGCAGTTCTTC
CDR3 protein: CASSFSRGNEQFF

J gene: TRBJ1-2
clone size: .
V gene: TRBV28
D gene: TRBD1
CDR3 DNA: TGTGCCAGCACTACCCCCGGGACAGGGTTTGGTGGCTACACCTTC
CDR3 protein: CASTTPGTGFGGYTF

J gene: TRBJ1-5
clone size: medium-sized
V gene: TRBV5-4
D gene: .
CDR3 DNA: TGTGCCAGCAGCTCTAGTCCCCTGATGCCCCAGCATTTT
CDR3 protein: CASSSSPLMPQHF

J gene: TRBJ2-5
clone size: .
V gene: TRBV5-4
D gene: TRBD2
CDR3 DNA: TGTGCCAGCAGCTTGGCGGGGACTAGCGGGGGAAGGCAGTACTTC
CDR3 protein: CASSLAGTSGGRQYF